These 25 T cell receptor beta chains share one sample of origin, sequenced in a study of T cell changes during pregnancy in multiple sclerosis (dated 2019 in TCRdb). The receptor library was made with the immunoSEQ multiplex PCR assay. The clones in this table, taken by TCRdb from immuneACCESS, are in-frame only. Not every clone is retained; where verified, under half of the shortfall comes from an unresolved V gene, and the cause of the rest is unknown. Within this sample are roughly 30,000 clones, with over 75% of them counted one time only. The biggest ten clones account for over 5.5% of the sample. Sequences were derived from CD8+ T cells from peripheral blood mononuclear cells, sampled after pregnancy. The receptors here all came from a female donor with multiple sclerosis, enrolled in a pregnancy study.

The CDR3 sequence: CASSLALAVEQYF. The DNA of the CDR3 is TGTGCCAGCAGCTTAGCGCTGGCAGTCGAGCAGTACTTC. J is TRBJ2-7 and V is TRBV11-1; no definite D call. Germline loops: CDR1 SGHAT, CDR2 FQDESV (reference sequence). Between the trimmed V and J ends, which lost 0 bases and 6 bases, there was a span of 9 bases. CDR3 size: 13 residues.

The CDR3 DNA sequence: TGTGCCAGCAGCTTAGAAGTTCCCGGGACAGGGGTCCCCTACGAGCAGTACTTC. This gives the protein CASSLEVPGTGVPYEQYF. The chain carries TRBV7-6 and TRBJ2-7, with 10 bases lining up with TRBD1. The J segment lost 2 bases and the V segment lost 1 base, leaving 11 bases of the junction unmatched. This CDR3 is built from 18 residues. Germline V gene sequence: CDR1 SGHVS, CDR2 FNYEAQ.

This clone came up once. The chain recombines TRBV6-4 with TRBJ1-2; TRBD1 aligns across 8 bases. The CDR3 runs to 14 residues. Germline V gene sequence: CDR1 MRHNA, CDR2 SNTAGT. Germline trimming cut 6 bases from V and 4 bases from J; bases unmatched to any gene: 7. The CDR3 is CASSPGQGGYGYTF. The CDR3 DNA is TGTGCCAGCAGCCCCGGACAGGGAGGCTATGGCTACACCTTC.

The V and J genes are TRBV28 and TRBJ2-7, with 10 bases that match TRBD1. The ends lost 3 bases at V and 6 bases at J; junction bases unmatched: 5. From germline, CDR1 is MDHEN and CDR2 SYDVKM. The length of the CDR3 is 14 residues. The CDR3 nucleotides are TGTGCCAGCAGTTTCCCCGGGACAGGGGTCGAGCAGTACTTC. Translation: CASSFPGTGVEQYF.

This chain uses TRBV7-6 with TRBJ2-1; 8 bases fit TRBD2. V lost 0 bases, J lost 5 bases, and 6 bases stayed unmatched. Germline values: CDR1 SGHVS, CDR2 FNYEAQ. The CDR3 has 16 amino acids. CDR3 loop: CASSLAGAGGHNEQFF. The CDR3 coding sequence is TGTGCCAGCAGCTTAGCTGGGGCGGGAGGCCACAATGAGCAGTTCTTC. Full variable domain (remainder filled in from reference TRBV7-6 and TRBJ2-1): GAGVSQSPRYKVTKRGQDVALRCDPISGHVSLYWYRQALGQGPEFLTYFNYEAQQDKSGLPNDRFSAERPEGSISTLTIQRTEQRDSAMYRCASSLAGAGGHNEQFFGPGTRLTVL.

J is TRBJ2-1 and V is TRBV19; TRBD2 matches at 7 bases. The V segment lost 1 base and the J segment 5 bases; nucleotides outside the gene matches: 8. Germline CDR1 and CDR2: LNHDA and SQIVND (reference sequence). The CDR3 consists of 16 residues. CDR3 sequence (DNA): TGTGCCAGTAGTATAGGGATTTTGCGGGAGAACAATGAGCAGTTCTTC. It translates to CASSIGILRENNEQFF.

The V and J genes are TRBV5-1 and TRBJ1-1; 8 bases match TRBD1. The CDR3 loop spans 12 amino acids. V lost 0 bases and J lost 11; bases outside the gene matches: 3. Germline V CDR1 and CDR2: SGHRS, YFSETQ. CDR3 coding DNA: TGCGCCAGCAGCTTGGTGACAGGGGACGCTTTCTTT. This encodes CASSLVTGDAFF.

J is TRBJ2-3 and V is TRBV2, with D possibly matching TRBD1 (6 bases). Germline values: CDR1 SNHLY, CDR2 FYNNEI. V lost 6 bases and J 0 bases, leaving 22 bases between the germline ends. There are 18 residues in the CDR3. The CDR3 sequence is CASSGTMLTGTSTDTQYF. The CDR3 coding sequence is TGTGCCAGCAGCGGGACAATGTTGACAGGAACTAGCACAGATACGCAGTATTTT.

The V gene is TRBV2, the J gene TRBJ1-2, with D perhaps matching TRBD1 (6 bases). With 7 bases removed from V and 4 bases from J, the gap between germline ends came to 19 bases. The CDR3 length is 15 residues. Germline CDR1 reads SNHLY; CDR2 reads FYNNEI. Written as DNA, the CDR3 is TGTGCCAGCACCGAGGGGGGGGTTTGGGTCTATGGCTACACCTTC. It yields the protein CASTEGGVWVYGYTF.

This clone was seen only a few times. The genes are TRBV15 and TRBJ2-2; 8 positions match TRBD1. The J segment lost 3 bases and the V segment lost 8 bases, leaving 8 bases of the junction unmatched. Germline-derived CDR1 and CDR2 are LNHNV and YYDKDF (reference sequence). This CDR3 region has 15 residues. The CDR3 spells CATQRQGADTGELFF. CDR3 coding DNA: TGTGCCACCCAAAGGCAGGGGGCGGACACCGGGGAGCTGTTTTTT.

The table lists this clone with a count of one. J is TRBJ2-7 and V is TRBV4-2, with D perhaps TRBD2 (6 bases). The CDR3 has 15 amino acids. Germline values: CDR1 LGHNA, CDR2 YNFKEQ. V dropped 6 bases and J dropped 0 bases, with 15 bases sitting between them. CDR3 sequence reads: CASRLEEGSSYEQYF. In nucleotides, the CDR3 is TGTGCCAGCAGACTAGAGGAGGGCAGCTCCTACGAGCAGTACTTC.

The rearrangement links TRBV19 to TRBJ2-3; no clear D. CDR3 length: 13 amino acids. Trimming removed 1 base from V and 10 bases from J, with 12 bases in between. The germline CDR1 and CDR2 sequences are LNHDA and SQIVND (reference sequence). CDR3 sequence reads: CASSIGPSRAQYF. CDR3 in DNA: TGTGCCAGTAGTATAGGTCCGTCTCGGGCGCAGTATTTT.

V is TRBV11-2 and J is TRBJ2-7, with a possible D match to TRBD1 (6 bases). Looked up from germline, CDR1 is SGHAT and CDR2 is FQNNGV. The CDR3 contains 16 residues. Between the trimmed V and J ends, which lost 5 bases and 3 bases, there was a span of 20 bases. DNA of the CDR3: TGTGCCAGCAGCCTGCTCCCGGGACACCCTGACTACGAGCAGTACTTC. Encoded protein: CASSLLPGHPDYEQYF.

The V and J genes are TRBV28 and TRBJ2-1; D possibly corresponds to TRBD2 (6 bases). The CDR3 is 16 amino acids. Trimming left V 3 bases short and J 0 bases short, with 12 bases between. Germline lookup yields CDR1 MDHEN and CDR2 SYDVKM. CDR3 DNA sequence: TGTGCCAGCAGTTTGGGGGGTTTCAGCTCCTACAATGAGCAGTTCTTC. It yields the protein CASSLGGFSSYNEQFF.

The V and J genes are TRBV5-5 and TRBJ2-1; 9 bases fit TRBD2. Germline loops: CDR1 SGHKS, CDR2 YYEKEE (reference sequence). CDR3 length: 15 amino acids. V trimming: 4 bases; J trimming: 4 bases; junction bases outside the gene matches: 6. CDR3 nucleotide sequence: TGTGCCAGCAGCGCTAGCGGGGCGGCATACAATGAGCAGTTCTTC. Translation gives CASSASGAAYNEQFF.

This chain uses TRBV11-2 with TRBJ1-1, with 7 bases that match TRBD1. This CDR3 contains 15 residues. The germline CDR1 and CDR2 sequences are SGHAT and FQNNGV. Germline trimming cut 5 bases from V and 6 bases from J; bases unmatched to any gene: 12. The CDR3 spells CASSQSARGYAEAFF. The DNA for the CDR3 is TGTGCCAGCAGCCAGAGCGCCAGGGGGTACGCTGAAGCTTTCTTT.

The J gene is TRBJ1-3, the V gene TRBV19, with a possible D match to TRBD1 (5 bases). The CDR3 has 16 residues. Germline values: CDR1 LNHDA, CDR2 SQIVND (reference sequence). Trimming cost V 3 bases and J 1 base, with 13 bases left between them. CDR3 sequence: CASSMDGRQSGNTIYF. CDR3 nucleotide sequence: TGTGCCAGTAGTATGGATGGTCGACAGTCTGGAAACACCATATATTTT.

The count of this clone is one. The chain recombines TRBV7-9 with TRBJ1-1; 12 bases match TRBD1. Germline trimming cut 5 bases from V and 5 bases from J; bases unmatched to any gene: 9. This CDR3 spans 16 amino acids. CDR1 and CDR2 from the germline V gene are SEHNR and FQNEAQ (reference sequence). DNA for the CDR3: TGTGCCAGCAGCCCCCCGGGACAGGGGGCGGGAACTGAAGCTTTCTTT. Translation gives CASSPPGQGAGTEAFF.

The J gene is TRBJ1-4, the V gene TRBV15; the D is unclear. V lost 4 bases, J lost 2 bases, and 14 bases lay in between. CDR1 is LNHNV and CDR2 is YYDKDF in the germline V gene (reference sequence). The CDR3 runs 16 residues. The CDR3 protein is CATSTNIQSTNEKLFF. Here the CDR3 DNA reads TGTGCCACCAGCACGAATATACAGTCTACTAATGAAAAACTGTTTTTT.

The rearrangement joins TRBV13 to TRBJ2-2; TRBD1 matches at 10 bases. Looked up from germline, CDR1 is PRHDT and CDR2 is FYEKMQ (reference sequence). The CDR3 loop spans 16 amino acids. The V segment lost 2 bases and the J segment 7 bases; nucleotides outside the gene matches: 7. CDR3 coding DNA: TGTGCCAGCAGCTTATCAGACAGGGGGCTAGTCGGGGAGCTGTTTTTT. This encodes CASSLSDRGLVGELFF.

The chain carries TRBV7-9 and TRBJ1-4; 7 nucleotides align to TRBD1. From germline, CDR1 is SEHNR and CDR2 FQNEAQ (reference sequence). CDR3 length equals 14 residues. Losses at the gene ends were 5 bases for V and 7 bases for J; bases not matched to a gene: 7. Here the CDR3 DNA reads TGTGCCAGCAGCCAGACGGACAGGACTGAAAAACTGTTTTTT. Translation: CASSQTDRTEKLFF. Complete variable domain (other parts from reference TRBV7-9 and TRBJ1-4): DTGVSQNPRHKITKRGQNVTFRCDPISEHNRLYWYRQTLGQGPEFLTYFQNEAQLEKSRLLSDRFSAERPKGSFSTLEIQRTEQGDSAMYLCASSQTDRTEKLFFGSGTQLSVL.

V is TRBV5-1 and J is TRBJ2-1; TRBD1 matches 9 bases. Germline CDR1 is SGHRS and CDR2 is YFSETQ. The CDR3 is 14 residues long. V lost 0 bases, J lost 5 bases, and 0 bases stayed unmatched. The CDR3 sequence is CASSLGQGDNEQFF. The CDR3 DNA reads TGCGCCAGCAGCTTGGGACAGGGGGACAATGAGCAGTTCTTC.

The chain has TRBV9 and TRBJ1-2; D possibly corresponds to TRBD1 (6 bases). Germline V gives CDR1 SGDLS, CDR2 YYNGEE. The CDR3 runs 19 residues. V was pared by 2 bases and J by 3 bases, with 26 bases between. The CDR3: CASSVFSMSRTEPDYGYTF. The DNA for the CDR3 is TGTGCCAGCAGCGTTTTCAGTATGTCTCGGACAGAACCCGACTATGGCTACACCTTC.

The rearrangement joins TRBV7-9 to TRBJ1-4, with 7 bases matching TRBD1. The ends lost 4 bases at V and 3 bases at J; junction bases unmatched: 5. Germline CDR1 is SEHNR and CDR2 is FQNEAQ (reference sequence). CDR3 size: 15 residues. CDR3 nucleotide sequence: TGTGCCAGCAGCTCCAACAGGGGTCCTAATGAAAAACTGTTTTTT. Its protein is CASSSNRGPNEKLFF.

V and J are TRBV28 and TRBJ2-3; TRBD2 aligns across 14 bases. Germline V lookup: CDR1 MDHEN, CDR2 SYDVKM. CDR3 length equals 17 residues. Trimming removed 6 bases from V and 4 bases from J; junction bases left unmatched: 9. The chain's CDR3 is CASSWGLAGEGSDTQYF. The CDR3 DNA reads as TGTGCCAGCAGCTGGGGACTAGCGGGGGAGGGATCAGATACGCAGTATTTT.